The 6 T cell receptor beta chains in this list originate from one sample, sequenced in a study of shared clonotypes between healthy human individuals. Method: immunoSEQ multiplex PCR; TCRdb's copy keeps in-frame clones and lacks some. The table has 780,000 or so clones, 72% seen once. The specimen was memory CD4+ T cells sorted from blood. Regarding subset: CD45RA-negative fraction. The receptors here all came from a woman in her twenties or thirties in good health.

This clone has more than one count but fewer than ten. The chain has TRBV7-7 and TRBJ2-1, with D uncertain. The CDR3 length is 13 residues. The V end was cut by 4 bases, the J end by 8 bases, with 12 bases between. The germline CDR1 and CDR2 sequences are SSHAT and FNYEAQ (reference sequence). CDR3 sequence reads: CASSSTLGYEQFF. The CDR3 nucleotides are TGTGCCAGCAGCTCGACTCTAGGGTATGAGCAGTTCTTC.

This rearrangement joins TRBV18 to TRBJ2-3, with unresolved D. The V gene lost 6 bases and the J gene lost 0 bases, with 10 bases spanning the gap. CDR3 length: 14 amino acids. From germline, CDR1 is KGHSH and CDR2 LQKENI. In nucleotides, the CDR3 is TGTGCCAGCTCCGCTATGCCCAGCACAGATACGCAGTATTTT. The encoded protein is CASSAMPSTDTQYF.

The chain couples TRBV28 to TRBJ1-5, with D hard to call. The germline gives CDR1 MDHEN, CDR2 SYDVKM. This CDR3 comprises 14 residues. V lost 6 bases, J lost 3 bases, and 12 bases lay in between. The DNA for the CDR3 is TGTGCCAGCAGGCCCGGGAATAACAATCAGCCCCAGCATTTT. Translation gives CASRPGNNNQPQHF.

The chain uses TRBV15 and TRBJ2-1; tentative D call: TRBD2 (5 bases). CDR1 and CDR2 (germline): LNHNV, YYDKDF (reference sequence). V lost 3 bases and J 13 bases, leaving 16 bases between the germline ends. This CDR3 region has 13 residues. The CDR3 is CATSSDYAREQFF. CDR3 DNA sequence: TGTGCCACCAGCAGCGACTACGCGAGGGAACAGTTCTTC.

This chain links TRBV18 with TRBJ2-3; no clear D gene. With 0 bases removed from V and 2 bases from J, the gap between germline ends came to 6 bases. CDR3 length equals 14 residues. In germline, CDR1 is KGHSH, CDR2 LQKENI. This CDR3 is CASSPPALTDTQYF. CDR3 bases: TGTGCCAGCTCACCACCCGCCCTCACAGATACGCAGTATTTT.

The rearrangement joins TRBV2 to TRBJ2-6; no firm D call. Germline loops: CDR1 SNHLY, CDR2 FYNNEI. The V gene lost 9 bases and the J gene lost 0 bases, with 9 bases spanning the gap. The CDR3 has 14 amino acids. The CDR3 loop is CASSWDSGANVLTF. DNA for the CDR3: TGTGCCAGTTCTTGGGACTCTGGGGCCAACGTCCTGACTTTC.